This T cell receptor beta chain was identified in a study of somatic mutations in cytotoxic T cells in rheumatoid arthritis. Study overall: Blood samples of roughly 28 ml were drawn from patients (in EDTA) right after diagnosis and before any treatment. Flow-sorting brought some V beta antibody-stained T-cell populations to nearly 100% purity, V beta1+ cells sequenced for TCRB among them. General study points: The CD8+ clonality of rheumatoid arthritis patients increased with age, whereas that of healthy controls did not.

Authors' data handling: Rarely did patient CD8+ clones above 1% match published virus-specific TCRB sequences. Sequenced by immunoSEQ multiplex PCR; TCRdb stores in-frame clones only, minus some. V and J calls and clone size are those listed in that table; D and trimming were worked out from the DNA. The sample carries about 10,000 clones, about 82% recorded once. This clone was observed once. What it binds is not known. V dropped 3 bases and J dropped 3 bases, with 13 bases sitting between them. Germline assignment: CDR1 SGDLS and CDR2 YYNGEE. The CDR3 sequence is 15 residues long. The rearrangement uses TRBV9 and TRBJ2-1; D gene ambiguous. The sample comprised CD8+ T cells sorted from blood. This TCR was recovered from an adult with rheumatoid arthritis. CDR3 DNA: TGTGCCAGCAGCGAGGCCGCGACGAACTACAATGAGCAGTTCTTC. It yields the protein CASSEAATNYNEQFF.